These 31 T cell receptor beta chains came from one sample sequenced in a study of blood T cell repertoires in COVID-19 (TCRdb year 2020). The library was prepared using the immunoSEQ multiplex PCR assay. TCRdb provides this immuneACCESS table in a form limited to in-frame rearrangements. Some clones are lacking; in checked studies, under half of them reflect an unresolved V gene, and why the rest are absent is not known. Within this sample are about 64,000 clones, with 88% of them counted one time only. 43% of the sample is taken by the ten largest. Specimen: peripheral blood. These receptors all come from a woman aged 55-70 years with COVID-19, enrolled during active disease.

This clone was counted between two and nine times. V is TRBV9 and J is TRBJ2-5, with D tentatively TRBD2 (6 bases). Trimming stripped 3 bases from V and 4 bases from J, with 13 bases between. The length of the CDR3 is 14 residues. Germline CDR1 and CDR2: SGDLS and YYNGEE. CDR3 nucleotide sequence: TGTGCCAGCAGCGGGGACTTCACGTCAGAGACCCAGTACTTC. Encoded protein: CASSGDFTSETQYF. The full variable domain, rest sourced from reference TRBV9 and TRBJ2-5, is DSGVTQTPKHLITATGQRVTLRCSPRSGDLSVYWYQQSLDQGLQFLIQYYNGEERAKGNILERFSAQQFPDLHSELNLSSLELGDSALYFCASSGDFTSETQYFGPGTRLLVL.

This clone was recorded once. V and J are TRBV24-1 and TRBJ2-1, with D perhaps matching TRBD2 (6 bases). Germline-derived CDR1 and CDR2 are KGHDR and SFDVKD. This CDR3 contains 13 residues. With 9 bases removed from V and 6 bases from J, the gap between germline ends came to 14 bases. Here the CDR3 reads CATGGSGVNEQFF. Here the CDR3 DNA reads TGTGCCACCGGGGGGAGTGGGGTCAATGAGCAGTTCTTC.

V usage is TRBV5-1 and J usage is TRBJ1-6; D not certain. V was cut by 0 bases and J by 9 bases, with 13 bases left in between. The V gene's germline CDR1 is SGHRS and CDR2 YFSETQ. This CDR3 has 15 amino acids. The CDR3 nucleotides are TGCGCCAGCAGCTTGGAGGCAGGACTGGGTTCACCCCTCCACTTT. Residues: CASSLEAGLGSPLHF.

The gene calls are TRBV27 and TRBJ2-2; 7 bases are shared with TRBD2. The CDR3 loop spans 15 amino acids. The V segment lost 3 bases and the J segment 4 bases; nucleotides outside the gene matches: 5. From germline, CDR1 is MNHEY and CDR2 SMNVEV (reference sequence). CDR3 residues: CASSFFGGVTGELFF. The CDR3 coding sequence is TGTGCCAGCAGTTTTTTTGGGGGGGTCACCGGGGAGCTGTTTTTT.

The gene calls are TRBV19 and TRBJ2-5, with 10 bases matching TRBD2. The J segment lost 0 bases and the V segment lost 8 bases, leaving 6 bases of the junction unmatched. The CDR3 covers 15 residues. Germline-derived CDR1 and CDR2 are LNHDA and SQIVND (reference sequence). CDR3 in amino acids: CASRWTSGYQETQYF. The CDR3, as DNA: TGTGCCAGTCGATGGACTAGCGGTTACCAAGAGACCCAGTACTTC. Together with reference TRBV19 and TRBJ2-5, the CDR3 gives the full variable domain: DGGITQSPKYLFRKEGQNVTLSCEQNLNHDAMYWYRQDPGQGLRLIYYSQIVNDFQKGDIAEGYSVSREKKESFPLTVTSAQKNPTAFYLCASRWTSGYQETQYFGPGTRLLVL.

This clone was seen only a few times. This chain joins TRBV18 and TRBJ1-2; D is possibly TRBD1 (6 bases). Between the trimmed V and J ends, which lost 2 bases and 7 bases, there was a span of 11 bases. The CDR3 covers 13 residues. Germline-derived CDR1 and CDR2 are KGHSH and LQKENI. The DNA for the CDR3 is TGTGCCAGCTCACCAGGGGGCGCCTCTGGCTACACCTTC. This gives the protein CASSPGGASGYTF. The whole variable domain, remainder taken from reference TRBV18 and TRBJ1-2, is NAGVMQNPRHLVRRRGQEARLRCSPMKGHSHVYWYRQLPEEGLKFMVYLQKENIIDESGMPKERFSAEFPKEGPSILRIQQVVRGDSAAYFCASSPGGASGYTFGSGTRLTVV.

V is TRBV4-3 and J is TRBJ2-7, with D possibly matching TRBD2 (5 bases). Per germline, CDR1 LGHNA and CDR2 YSLEER. The V end was cut by 0 bases, the J end by 3 bases, with 6 bases between. The CDR3 sequence is 13 residues long. CDR3 amino acids: CASSQEEGYEQYF. The CDR3 nucleotides read TGCGCCAGCAGCCAAGAAGAGGGCTACGAGCAGTACTTC.

V and J are TRBV28 and TRBJ1-1, with no clear D. Germline CDR1 is MDHEN and CDR2 is SYDVKM. This CDR3 spans 11 amino acids. V gave up 7 bases and J gave up 9 bases, with 12 bases separating them. The CDR3 DNA follows: TGTGCCAGCACCTTACGGGGAAAAGCTTTCTTT. Encoded protein: CASTLRGKAFF.

This chain joins TRBV10-3 and TRBJ2-5; 10 nucleotides agree with TRBD1. This CDR3 contains 18 residues. With 4 bases clipped from V and 2 bases from J, the junction kept 13 bases outside the gene matches. Germline values: CDR1 ENHRY, CDR2 SYGVKD. The CDR3 coding sequence is TGTGCCATCAGTGGACCCGTGACAGGGGGCGGGGGGCAAGAGACCCAGTACTTC. Translation gives CAISGPVTGGGGQETQYF.

The sample holds a few counts of this clone. J is TRBJ1-3 and V is TRBV7-9; maybe TRBD1 (5 bases). This CDR3 spans 12 amino acids. V shed 3 bases and J shed 5 bases, with 5 bases lying between them. Germline CDR1 and CDR2: SEHNR and FQNEAQ (reference sequence). The CDR3 reads CASSLDRNTIYF. In DNA form, the CDR3 reads TGTGCCAGCAGCTTGGACAGAAACACCATATATTTT.

The CDR3 nucleotides are TGTGCCAGCAGCGGGGGGAGCAGGGACGGTTGGTGGCCCCTCCACTTT. Protein product: CASSGGSRDGWWPLHF. V usage is TRBV5-6 and J usage is TRBJ1-6; a possible D gene is TRBD1 (5 bases). Germline V gene sequence: CDR1 SGHDT, CDR2 YYEEEE. V was pared by 4 bases and J by 13 bases, with 24 bases between. The CDR3 runs to 16 residues.

This clone was counted once. The rearrangement links TRBV12-5 to TRBJ1-1; D is possibly TRBD1 (5 bases). CDR3 length: 16 residues. V was cut by 1 base and J by 5 bases, with 17 bases left in between. Germline assignment: CDR1 LGHNT and CDR2 FRNRAP. This CDR3 reads CASGLAHGAEQTEAFF. In DNA form, the CDR3 reads TGTGCTAGTGGTTTGGCCCATGGGGCAGAACAAACTGAAGCTTTCTTT.

This chain connects TRBV4-3 to TRBJ1-1; the match to TRBD1 covers 10 bases. J was trimmed by 5 bases and V by 0 bases; bases with no gene match: 3. The germline CDR1 and CDR2 sequences are LGHNA and YSLEER. The CDR3 spans 15 residues. The CDR3 reads CASSQDRTGGTEAFF. In DNA, the CDR3 is TGCGCCAGCAGCCAAGATCGGACAGGGGGGACTGAAGCTTTCTTT.

The rearrangement joins TRBV30 to TRBJ2-7, with 8 positions matching TRBD1. CDR1 and CDR2 from the germline V gene are GTSNPN and SVGIG (reference sequence). The CDR3 totals 14 residues. V trimming: 4 bases; J trimming: 6 bases; junction bases outside the gene matches: 11. The CDR3 DNA reads as TGTGCCTGGATTAACGGACAGGGCGTGAGCGAGCAGTACTTC. Translating it yields CAWINGQGVSEQYF.

The chain joins TRBV6-2 or TRBV6-3 to TRBJ2-5; a possible D gene is TRBD2 (5 bases). This CDR3 has 16 residues. Looked up from germline, CDR1 is MNHEY and CDR2 is SVGEGT. The ends were cut back, 2 bases at V and 5 bases at J, with 18 bases in the middle. CDR3 sequence: CASSYGGQGSQETQYF. The CDR3 DNA follows: TGTGCCAGCAGTTACGGCGGTCAAGGGAGTCAGGAGACCCAGTACTTC.

This sequence joins TRBV13 and TRBJ2-1, with 10 bases fitting TRBD1. Per germline, CDR1 PRHDT and CDR2 FYEKMQ (reference sequence). The CDR3 runs 16 residues. The V segment lost 7 bases and the J segment 8 bases; nucleotides outside the gene matches: 14. The DNA for the CDR3 is TGTGCCAGCACCTCACTCCGGGACAGGGGAGAGGATGAGCAGTTCTTC. Translation gives CASTSLRDRGEDEQFF.

The chain joins TRBV7-2 to TRBJ2-7, with D possibly TRBD1 on 6 matching bases. The CDR3 loop spans 13 amino acids. Germline CDR1 reads SGHTA; CDR2 reads FQGNSA. The V end lost 4 bases, the J end lost 3 bases, and 10 bases lay between the germline ends. The CDR3 coding sequence is TGTGCCAGCAGCTATGGACAGAACTACGAGCAGTACTTC. This codes for CASSYGQNYEQYF. Filled out from reference TRBV7-2 and TRBJ2-7, the complete variable domain reads GAGVSQSPSNKVTEKGKDVELRCDPISGHTALYWYRQSLGQGLEFLIYFQGNSAPDKSGLPSDRFSAERTGGSVSTLTIQRTQQEDSAVYLCASSYGQNYEQYFGPGTRLTVT.

The chain uses TRBV7-2 and TRBJ2-7; no firm D call. CDR1 is SGHTA, CDR2 FQGNSA, per germline. This CDR3 has 13 residues. The V and J ends lost 0 bases and 2 bases respectively, with 5 bases between them. CDR3 in amino acids: CASSLANTYEQYF. The DNA of the CDR3 is TGTGCCAGCAGCTTAGCTAACACCTACGAGCAGTACTTC.

J is TRBJ1-2 and V is TRBV6-2 or TRBV6-3; tentative D call: TRBD1 (5 bases). CDR1 and CDR2 from the germline V gene are MNHEY and SVGEGT. V lost 5 bases, J lost 1 base, and 8 bases lay in between. CDR3 length: 13 amino acids. CDR3 residues: CASSDSLNYGYTF. CDR3 DNA: TGTGCCAGCAGTGACAGCCTTAACTATGGCTACACCTTC.

This clone was detected only a few times. The rearrangement joins TRBV18 to TRBJ1-4; D may be TRBD1 (5 bases). The V and J ends lost 0 bases and 3 bases respectively, with 11 bases between them. The germline gives CDR1 KGHSH, CDR2 LQKENI. The CDR3 spans 16 residues. The CDR3 DNA reads TGTGCCAGCTCACCACCTCACAGCAGGGCTAATGAAAAACTGTTTTTT. Amino acid sequence: CASSPPHSRANEKLFF.

This chain links TRBV3-1 (or the pseudogene TRBV3-2) with TRBJ1-6; D gene ambiguous. The V end was cut by 5 bases, the J end by 8 bases, with 19 bases between. CDR1 is LGHDT, CDR2 YNNKEL, per germline (reference sequence). This CDR3 has 16 residues. CDR3 nucleotide sequence: TGTGCCAGCAGCAGCGGGGAGGGAAACCTATATTCACCCCTCCACTTT. It specifies CASSSGEGNLYSPLHF.

This sequence joins TRBV5-4 and TRBJ2-5; no clear D gene. The CDR3 length is 17 residues. Germline V gene data show CDR1 as SGHNT and CDR2 as YYREEE (reference sequence). The ends were cut back, 4 bases at V and 4 bases at J, with 23 bases in the middle. Here the CDR3 DNA reads TGTGCCAGCAGCCGACTTCTCGGAGCCTCTACTGGAGAGACCCAGTACTTC. Translation: CASSRLLGASTGETQYF.

A few counts support this clone. The chain is built from TRBV4-3 and TRBJ2-7; D is possibly TRBD1 (6 bases). Per the germline V gene, CDR1 is LGHNA and CDR2 is YSLEER. The germline V and J ends were trimmed by 0 bases and 2 bases, with 11 bases remaining between them. This CDR3 is built from 15 residues. CDR3 sequence: CASSQDAGAPYEQYF. The CDR3 bases are TGCGCCAGCAGCCAAGACGCAGGGGCTCCCTACGAGCAGTACTTC.

This clone showed up just once. The chain employs TRBV19 and TRBJ2-3; a possible D gene is TRBD1 (6 bases). Trimming left V 3 bases short and J 3 bases short, with 19 bases between. The CDR3 has 17 residues. Germline V CDR1 and CDR2: LNHDA, SQIVND (reference sequence). The CDR3 nucleotides read TGTGCCAGTAGTATCTGGGGGCCGGAAAGTATAACAGATACGCAGTATTTT. Translated, it gives CASSIWGPESITDTQYF.

CDR3 sequence reads: CAWSVQVAYEQYF. The CDR3 DNA sequence: TGTGCCTGGAGTGTACAGGTCGCCTACGAGCAGTACTTC. The rearrangement uses TRBV30 and TRBJ2-7; D is perhaps TRBD1 (5 bases). V shed 0 bases and J shed 2 bases, with 8 bases lying between them. CDR1 and CDR2 from the germline V gene are GTSNPN and SVGIG (reference sequence). The CDR3 contains 13 residues. The full variable domain, in which reference TRBV30 and TRBJ2-7 provide the parts outside the CDR3, is SQTIHQWPATLVQPVGSPLSLECTVEGTSNPNLYWYRQAAGRGLQLLFYSVGIGQISSEVPQNLSASRPQDRQFILSSKKLLLSDSGFYLCAWSVQVAYEQYFGPGTRLTVT.

The genes are TRBV7-9 and TRBJ1-6; the match to TRBD1 covers 9 bases. V lost 5 bases to trimming and J lost 12 bases; unmatched junction nucleotides: 5. CDR3 length equals 13 residues. In germline, CDR1 is SEHNR, CDR2 FQNEAQ (reference sequence). In DNA form, the CDR3 reads TGTGCCAGCAGCCCCGTGGACAGGGGACCCCTCCACTTT. Its protein is CASSPVDRGPLHF. The variable domain in full, with the rest retrieved from reference TRBV7-9 and TRBJ1-6, is DTGVSQNPRHKITKRGQNVTFRCDPISEHNRLYWYRQTLGQGPEFLTYFQNEAQLEKSRLLSDRFSAERPKGSFSTLEIQRTEQGDSAMYLCASSPVDRGPLHFGNGTRLTVT.

Only one count was recorded for this clone. V and J are TRBV28 and TRBJ2-6; D not certain. Trimming left V 6 bases short and J 3 bases short, with 9 bases between. CDR3 length: 14 amino acids. CDR1 and CDR2 from the germline V gene are MDHEN and SYDVKM. The CDR3 reads CASSPDDGANVLTF. CDR3 bases: TGTGCCAGCAGCCCAGATGATGGGGCCAACGTCCTGACTTTC.

In DNA, the CDR3 is TGTGCCAGCAGCTTCGGACAGGGGGAGACCCAGTACTTC. It is translated as CASSFGQGETQYF. The chain carries TRBV11-1 and TRBJ2-5; 9 nucleotides align to TRBD1. The CDR3 contains 13 residues. Per the germline V gene, CDR1 is SGHAT and CDR2 is FQDESV (reference sequence). The junction had 1 base not matched to a gene; V was cut back by 3 bases and J by 5 bases.

The chain recombines TRBV29-1 with TRBJ2-1, with TRBD2 matching 8 bases. This CDR3 is 15 amino acids long. V trimming: 8 bases; J trimming: 0 bases; junction bases outside the gene matches: 9. Germline CDR1 and CDR2: SQVTM and ANQGSEA. The CDR3 reads CSYEGSGGSYNEQFF. CDR3 nucleotides: TGCAGCTATGAGGGGAGCGGGGGCTCCTACAATGAGCAGTTCTTC.

V gene TRBV11-3 combines with J gene TRBJ2-3; possibly TRBD2 for D (7 bases). CDR1 and CDR2 (germline): SGHNT, YENEEA. V lost 7 bases, J lost 2 bases, and 16 bases lay in between. The CDR3 is made up of 15 amino acids. The CDR3 DNA sequence: TGTGCCAGCACCCATGGGAGGGGGGACACAGATACGCAGTATTTT. This encodes CASTHGRGDTDTQYF.

V is TRBV6-2 or TRBV6-3 and J is TRBJ1-2, with D uncertain. The length of the CDR3 is 13 residues. CDR1 and CDR2 from the germline V gene are MNHEY and SVGEGT. The ends were cut back, 0 bases at V and 4 bases at J, with 6 bases in the middle. The CDR3: CASSYSTGYGYTF. DNA for the CDR3: TGTGCCAGCAGTTACTCCACGGGCTATGGCTACACCTTC.